A selection of T cell receptor beta chains follows, all from one sample in a study of a mutant IDH1 vaccine in newly diagnosed glioma. No cognate antigen is known for these TCRs. Clones were sequenced by immunoSEQ multiplex PCR, and TCRdb holds only the in-frame ones, with some missing. In the table there are 35,000 to 50,000 clones, less than 90% of which are singletons. The source material was PBMCs, sampled from a glioma patient whose treatment included an IDH1 peptide vaccine. The receptors originated from a man aged 35-49 years with glioma. CDR3s include the opening cysteine and the closing phenylalanine or tryptophan. D genes are given only for firm matches. Rows give clone size only sometimes, using once, few, many, or a class for an expanded clone.

TRBV5-1,-,TRBD2,TRBJ2-2,TGCGCCAGCAGCTTGGAGTTAGCGGGGTCGACCGGGGAGCTGTTTTTT,CASSLELAGSTGELFF
TRBV9,-,TRBD1,TRBJ1-2,TGTGCCAGCAGCGTGGCCCAGGGGGCGGTTGGTGGCTACACCTTC,CASSVAQGAVGGYTF
TRBV7-9,-,-,TRBJ2-2,TGTGCCAGCAGCTTAGCGAGGGGACTCCTAAACACCGGGGAGCTGTTTTTT,CASSLARGLLNTGELFF
TRBV5-1,-,TRBD1,TRBJ1-3,TGCGCCAGCAGCTCGCGGACAGGGGCTGGAAACACCATATATTTT,CASSSRTGAGNTIYF
TRBV7-9,-,-,TRBJ2-1,TGTGCCAGCAGCAGACAGAACAATGAGCAGTTCTTC,CASSRQNNEQFF
TRBV27,-,TRBD1,TRBJ2-3,TGTGCCAGCAGTTTATCCCCGGGGGACAGGGCGTATTTT,CASSLSPGDRAYF
TRBV6-1,-,-,TRBJ2-7,TGTGCCAGCAGTGAAGAAGAGGGCACTCCCTACGAGCAGTACTTC,CASSEEEGTPYEQYF
TRBV7-8,once,TRBD1,TRBJ2-1,TGTGCCAGCAGCGCTACAGGGGGGATCTACAATGAGCAGTTCTTC,CASSATGGIYNEQFF
TRBV18,-,-,TRBJ2-7,TGTGCCAGCTCTCCCGACGGCTACGAGCAGTACTTC,CASSPDGYEQYF
TRBV2,once,TRBD1,TRBJ1-2,TGTGCCAGCAGCCAAATTGGGGAGGGGGCCAACTATGGCTACACCTTC,CASSQIGEGANYGYTF
TRBV4-1,-,-,TRBJ2-7,TGCGCCAGCAGCCCTCTTGGGGCAAGCGACGAGCAGTACTTC,CASSPLGASDEQYF
TRBV7-9,once,-,TRBJ2-3,TGTGCCAGCAGCCGCGGGAGCACAGATACGCAGTATTTT,CASSRGSTDTQYF
TRBV6-1,-,-,TRBJ2-7,TGTGCCAGCACCGATCGAGGTTCGGGGCAGTACTTC,CASTDRGSGQYF
TRBV4-3,-,TRBD2,TRBJ2-1,TGCGCCAGCAGCCAAGAAGCGGGAGCGTTTTACAATGAGCAGTTCTTC,CASSQEAGAFYNEQFF
TRBV2,-,-,TRBJ1-5,TGTGCCAGCAGAAGAGATAGCAATCAGCCCCAGCATTTT,CASRRDSNQPQHF
TRBV5-6,-,-,TRBJ2-2,TGTGCCAGCAGGCCCCGGGCAGGATCGAACACCGGGGAGCTGTTTTTT,CASRPRAGSNTGELFF
TRBV10-1,-,-,TRBJ2-3,TGCGCCAGCAGTGAGCGGGAGCTTCGAGATACGCAGTATTTT,CASSERELRDTQYF
TRBV5-1,once,TRBD2,TRBJ2-5,TGCGCCAGCAGCCCAGCGACTAGCGCCAGTGGGGCCCAGTACTTC,CASSPATSASGAQYF
TRBV5-1,-,-,TRBJ2-1,TGCGCCAGCAGCTTGGTTGCGGGAACGCGCTACAATGAGCAGTTCTTC,CASSLVAGTRYNEQFF
TRBV25-1,-,TRBD1,TRBJ2-7,TGTGCCAGCAGAAGAGACAGGGGGCCTTCCTACGAGCAGTACTTC,CASRRDRGPSYEQYF
TRBV7-8,-,-,TRBJ2-3,TGTGCCAGCACCCTACCTTTAAGGTTGGGAGCAGATACGCAGTATTTT,CASTLPLRLGADTQYF
TRBV6-1,-,-,TRBJ2-7,TGTGCCAGCAGTGACGGGAAGCCCTACGAGCAGTACTTC,CASSDGKPYEQYF
TRBV29-1,-,TRBD1,TRBJ1-2,TGCAGCGGAACAGGGGGTTGGTCTATCGGCTACACCTTC,CSGTGGWSIGYTF
TRBV5-1,-,TRBD1,TRBJ2-7,TGCGCCAGCAGCTTGTCGTCCGACAGGGGGGCCACCGAGCAGTACTTC,CASSLSSDRGATEQYF
TRBV29-1,once,-,TRBJ2-1,TGCAGCGTCGGGGGCGGGCGCCCCTACAATGAGCAGTTCTTC,CSVGGGRPYNEQFF
TRBV6-1,-,TRBD1,TRBJ2-4,TGTGCCAGCAGTGGACGGACAGGGGTAAACATTCAGTACTTC,CASSGRTGVNIQYF
TRBV19,-,TRBD2,TRBJ2-1,TGTGCCAGTAGTTATCTAGCGGGAAATGAGCAGTTCTTC,CASSYLAGNEQFF
TRBV27,-,-,TRBJ1-1,TGTGCCAGCAGTACAGGTTTTCGAAACGAAGCTTTCTTT,CASSTGFRNEAFF
TRBV28,-,-,TRBJ1-5,TGTGCCAGCATTCCCCCCAATCAGCCCCAGCATTTT,CASIPPNQPQHF